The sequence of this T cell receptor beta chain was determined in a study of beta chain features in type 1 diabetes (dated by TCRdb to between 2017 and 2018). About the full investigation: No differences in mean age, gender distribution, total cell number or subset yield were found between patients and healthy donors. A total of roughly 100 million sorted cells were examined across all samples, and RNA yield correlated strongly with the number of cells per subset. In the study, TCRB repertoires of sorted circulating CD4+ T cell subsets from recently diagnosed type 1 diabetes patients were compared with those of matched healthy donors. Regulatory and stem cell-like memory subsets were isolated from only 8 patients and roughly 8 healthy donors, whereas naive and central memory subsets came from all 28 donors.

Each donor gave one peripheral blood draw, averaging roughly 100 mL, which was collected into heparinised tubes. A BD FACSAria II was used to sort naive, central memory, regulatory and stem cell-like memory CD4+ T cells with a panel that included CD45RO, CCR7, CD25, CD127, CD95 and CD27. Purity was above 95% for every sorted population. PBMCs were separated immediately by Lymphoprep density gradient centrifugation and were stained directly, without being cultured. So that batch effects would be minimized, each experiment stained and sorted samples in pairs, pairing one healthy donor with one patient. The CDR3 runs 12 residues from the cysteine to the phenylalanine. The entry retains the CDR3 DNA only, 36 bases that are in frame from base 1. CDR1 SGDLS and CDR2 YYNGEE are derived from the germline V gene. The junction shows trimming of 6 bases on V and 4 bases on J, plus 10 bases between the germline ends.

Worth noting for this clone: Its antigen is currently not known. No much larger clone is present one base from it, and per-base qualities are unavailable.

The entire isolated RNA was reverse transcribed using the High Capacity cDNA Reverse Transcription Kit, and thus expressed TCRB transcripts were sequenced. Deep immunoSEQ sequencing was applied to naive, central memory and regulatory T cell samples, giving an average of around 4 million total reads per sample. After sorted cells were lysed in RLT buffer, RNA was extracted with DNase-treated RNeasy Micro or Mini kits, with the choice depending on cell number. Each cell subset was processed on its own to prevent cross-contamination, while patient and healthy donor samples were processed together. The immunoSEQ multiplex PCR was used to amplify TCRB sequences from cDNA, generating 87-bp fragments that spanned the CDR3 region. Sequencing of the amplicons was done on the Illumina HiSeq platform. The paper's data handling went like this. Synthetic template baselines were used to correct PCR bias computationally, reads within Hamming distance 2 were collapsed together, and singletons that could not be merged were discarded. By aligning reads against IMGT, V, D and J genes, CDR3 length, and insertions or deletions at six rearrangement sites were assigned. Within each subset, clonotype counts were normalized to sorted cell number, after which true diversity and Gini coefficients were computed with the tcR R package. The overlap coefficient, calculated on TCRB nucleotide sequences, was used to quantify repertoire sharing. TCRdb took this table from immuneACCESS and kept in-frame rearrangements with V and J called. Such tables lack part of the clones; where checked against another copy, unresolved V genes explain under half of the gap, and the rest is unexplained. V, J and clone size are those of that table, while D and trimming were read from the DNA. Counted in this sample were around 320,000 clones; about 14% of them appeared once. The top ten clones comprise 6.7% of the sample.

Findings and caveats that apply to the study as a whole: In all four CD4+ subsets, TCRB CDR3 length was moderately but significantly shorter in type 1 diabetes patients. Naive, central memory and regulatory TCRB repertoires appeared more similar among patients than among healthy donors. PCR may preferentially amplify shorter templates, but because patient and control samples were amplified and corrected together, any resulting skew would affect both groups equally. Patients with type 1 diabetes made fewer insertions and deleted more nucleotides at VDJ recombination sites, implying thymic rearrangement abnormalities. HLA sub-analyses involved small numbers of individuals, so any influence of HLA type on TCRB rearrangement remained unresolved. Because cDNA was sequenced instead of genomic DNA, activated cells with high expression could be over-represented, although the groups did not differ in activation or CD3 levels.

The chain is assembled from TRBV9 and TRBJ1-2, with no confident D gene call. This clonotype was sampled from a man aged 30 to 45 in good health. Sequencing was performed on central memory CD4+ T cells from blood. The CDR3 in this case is CASKGGSYGYTF. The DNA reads TGTGCCAGCAAGGGAGGGAGCTATGGCTACACCTTC.